Described below is a single TCR beta chain sequence and its context. Template switching added a universal primer site; cDNA carried unique molecular identifiers. TCRdb re-called the 5' RACE reads with MiXCR, one entry per CDR3 protein. The sample lists 600,000 to 700,000 distinct CDR3 sequences, 20% to 25% seen once, with roughly 4% in the top ten. These data originate in a study of identical twins. The ends were cut back, 3 bases at V and 3 bases at J, with 8 bases in the middle. CDR3 size: 13 residues. The sample also formed part of further work on T cells expressing NK-cell markers. That work contributes: There were seven HCMV-seropositive donors and one seronegative donor among the eight sequenced. NKG2C+ dominant clonotype frequencies in six or seven donors were about 1.0-8% of CD8+ T cells.

What was sequenced was PBMCs. The receptor was isolated from a young woman in good health. The V gene is TRBV12-3 or TRBV12-4, the J gene TRBJ1-1; the D gene is possibly TRBD1 (6 bases). The CDR3 DNA reads as TGTGCCAGCAGTTTCGGGGGGCACACTGAAGCTTTCTTT. Its translation: CASSFGGHTEAFF.